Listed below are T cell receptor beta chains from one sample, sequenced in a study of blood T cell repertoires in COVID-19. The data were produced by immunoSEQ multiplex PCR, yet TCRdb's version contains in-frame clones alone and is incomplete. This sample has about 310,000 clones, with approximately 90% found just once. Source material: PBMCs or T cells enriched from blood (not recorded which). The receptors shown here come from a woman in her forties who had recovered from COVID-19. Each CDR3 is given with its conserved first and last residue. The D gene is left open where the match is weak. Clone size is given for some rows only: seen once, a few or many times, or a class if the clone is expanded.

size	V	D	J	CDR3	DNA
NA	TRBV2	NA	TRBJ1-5	CASSESRFSNQPQHF	TGTGCCAGCAGTGAATCGCGGTTTAGCAATCAGCCCCAGCATTTT
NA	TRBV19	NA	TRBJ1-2	CASSWSGSNYGYTF	TGTGCCAGTAGCTGGAGCGGGAGTAACTATGGCTACACCTTC
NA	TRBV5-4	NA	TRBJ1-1	CASSIVNTEAFF	TGTGCCAGCAGCATAGTGAACACTGAAGCTTTCTTT
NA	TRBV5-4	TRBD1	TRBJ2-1	CASSPTPGQGANEQFF	TGTGCCAGCAGCCCCACACCGGGACAGGGAGCCAATGAGCAGTTCTTC
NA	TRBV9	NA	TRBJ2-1	CASSEEAEQFF	TGTGCCAGCAGCGAAGAAGCGGAGCAGTTCTTC
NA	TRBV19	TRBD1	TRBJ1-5	CASSATGPQPQHF	TGTGCCAGTAGTGCGACAGGGCCTCAGCCCCAGCATTTT
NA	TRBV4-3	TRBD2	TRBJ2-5	CASSQKLAGGQETQYF	TGCGCCAGCAGCCAAAAACTAGCGGGGGGCCAAGAGACCCAGTACTTC
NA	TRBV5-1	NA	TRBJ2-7	CASSNTGGSYEQYF	TGCGCCAGCAGTAACACCGGGGGTTCCTACGAGCAGTACTTC
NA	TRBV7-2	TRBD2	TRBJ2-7	CANRLAGGYEQYF	TGTGCCAACCGACTAGCGGGAGGCTACGAGCAGTACTTC
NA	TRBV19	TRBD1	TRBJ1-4	CASSTTGVSEKLFF	TGTGCCAGTAGTACGACAGGGGTTAGTGAAAAACTGTTTTTT
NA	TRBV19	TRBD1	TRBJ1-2	CASSQWATGRSF	TGTGCCAGTAGCCAATGGGCGACAGGGAGGTCCTTC
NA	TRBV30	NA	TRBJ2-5	CAWSVSETQYF	TGTGCCTGGAGCGTCTCAGAGACCCAGTACTTC
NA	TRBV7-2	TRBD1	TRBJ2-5	CASSSTPTGGETQYF	TGTGCCAGCAGCTCGACCCCAACAGGGGGAGAGACCCAGTACTTC
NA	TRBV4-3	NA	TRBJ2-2	CASSQGPRGTGELFF	TGCGCCAGCAGCCAAGGCCCCCGGGGTACCGGGGAGCTGTTTTTT
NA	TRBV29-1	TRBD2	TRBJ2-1	CSVDLVAGYNEQFF	TGCAGCGTTGATTTGGTAGCGGGCTACAATGAGCAGTTCTTC
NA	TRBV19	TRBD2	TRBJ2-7	CASSIREGTYEQYF	TGTGCCAGTAGTATTCGGGAGGGAACCTACGAGCAGTACTTC
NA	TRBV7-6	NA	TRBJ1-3	CASSLVGRLSGNTIYF	TGTGCCAGCAGCTTAGTAGGCAGACTCTCTGGAAACACCATATATTTT
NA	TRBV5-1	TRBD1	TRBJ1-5	CASSPGTGGNQPQHF	TGCGCCAGCAGCCCGGGGACAGGGGGCAATCAGCCCCAGCATTTT
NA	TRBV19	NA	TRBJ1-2	CASSIVFQNRDYGYTF	TGTGCCAGTAGTATAGTCTTCCAAAACCGGGACTATGGCTACACCTTC
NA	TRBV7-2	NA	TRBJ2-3	CASSSGVTTDTQYF	TGTGCCAGCAGCTCGGGGGTGACCACAGATACGCAGTATTTT
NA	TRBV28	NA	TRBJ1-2	CASSLTDRMYGYTF	TGTGCCAGCAGTTTAACCGACAGGATGTATGGCTACACCTTC
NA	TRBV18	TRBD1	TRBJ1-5	CASSPEAGGLQPQHF	TGTGCCAGCTCACCAGAGGCAGGGGGCCTTCAGCCCCAGCATTTT
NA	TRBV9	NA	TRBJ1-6	CASSQTGGGSSYNSPLHF	TGTGCCAGCAGCCAAACCGGCGGGGGGAGCTCCTATAATTCACCCCTCCACTTT
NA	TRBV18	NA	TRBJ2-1	CASSPTAAGAYNEQFF	TGTGCCAGCTCCCCGACTGCAGCGGGTGCCTACAATGAGCAGTTCTTC
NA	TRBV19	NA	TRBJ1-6	CASRQVDNSPLHF	TGTGCCAGTCGACAGGTCGATAATTCACCCCTCCACTTT
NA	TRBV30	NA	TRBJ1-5	CAWSVKYGNQPQHF	TGTGCCTGGAGTGTAAAGTACGGGAATCAGCCCCAGCATTTT
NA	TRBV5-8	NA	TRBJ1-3	CASSSLWAQGEAGNTIYF	TGTGCCAGCAGCAGCCTGTGGGCACAGGGAGAGGCTGGAAACACCATATATTTT
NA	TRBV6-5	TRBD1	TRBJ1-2	CASSYSTGTGAGYTF	TGTGCCAGCAGTTACTCCACCGGGACAGGGGCTGGCTACACCTTC
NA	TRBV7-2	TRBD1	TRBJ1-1	CASSLVSGGHTEAFF	TGTGCCAGCAGCTTAGTGTCAGGGGGTCACACTGAAGCTTTCTTT
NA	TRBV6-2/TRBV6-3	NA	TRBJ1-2	CASSYRRFYGYTF	TGTGCCAGCAGTTACCGGCGGTTCTATGGCTACACCTTC
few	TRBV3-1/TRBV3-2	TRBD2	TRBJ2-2	CASSHTRGATSANTGELFF	TGTGCCAGCAGCCACACGCGGGGGGCCACATCGGCGAACACCGGGGAGCTGTTTTTT
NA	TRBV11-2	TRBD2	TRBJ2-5	CASTEYPSGAETQYF	TGTGCCAGCACCGAGTATCCTAGCGGGGCAGAGACCCAGTACTTC
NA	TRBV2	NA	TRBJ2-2	CASSELAFGGELFF	TGTGCCAGCAGTGAACTAGCGTTCGGCGGGGAGCTGTTTTTT
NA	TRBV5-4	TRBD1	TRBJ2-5	CASSSPPQGVQETQYF	TGTGCCAGCAGCTCACCCCCTCAGGGGGTCCAAGAGACCCAGTACTTC
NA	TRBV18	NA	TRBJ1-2	CASSPGRGANYGYTF	TGTGCCAGCTCACCCGGTCGGGGGGCTAACTATGGCTACACCTTC
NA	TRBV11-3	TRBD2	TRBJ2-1	CASSLDEREATEQFF	TGTGCCAGCAGCTTAGATGAGCGGGAGGCGACTGAGCAGTTCTTC
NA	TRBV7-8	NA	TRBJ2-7	CASSLSARVGEQYF	TGTGCCAGCAGCTTAAGTGCCAGGGTAGGCGAGCAGTACTTC
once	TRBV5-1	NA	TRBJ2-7	CASRTGRSYEQYF	TGCGCCAGCAGGACAGGTCGCTCCTACGAGCAGTACTTC
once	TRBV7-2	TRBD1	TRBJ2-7	CASSFAGTGIYEQYF	TGTGCCAGCAGTTTTGCCGGGACAGGGATCTACGAGCAGTACTTC
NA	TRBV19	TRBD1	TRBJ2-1	CASSIRDSRHEQFF	TGTGCCAGTAGTATCCGGGACAGTCGGCATGAGCAGTTCTTC
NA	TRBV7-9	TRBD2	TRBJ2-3	CASSLPQGAGGPTDTQYF	TGTGCCAGCAGCTTACCGCAGGGAGCGGGAGGGCCCACAGATACGCAGTATTTT
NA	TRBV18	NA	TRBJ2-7	CASSGRSSYEQYF	TGTGCCAGCTCAGGGAGGAGCTCCTACGAGCAGTACTTC
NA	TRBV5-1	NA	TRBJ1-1	CASSLADTTEAFF	TGCGCCAGCAGCTTGGCGGACACCACTGAAGCTTTCTTT
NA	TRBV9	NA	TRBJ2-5	CASSARNFEETQYF	TGTGCCAGCAGCGCCCGAAACTTCGAAGAGACCCAGTACTTC
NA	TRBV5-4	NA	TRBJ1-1	CASSPDPQGMNTEAFF	TGTGCCAGCAGCCCCGACCCCCAGGGGATGAACACTGAAGCTTTCTTT
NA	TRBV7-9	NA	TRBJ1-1	CASSLGQGWFGTEAFF	TGTGCCAGCAGCTTAGGGCAGGGGTGGTTTGGCACTGAAGCTTTCTTT
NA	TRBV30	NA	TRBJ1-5	CAWSQGADMGYQPQHF	TGTGCCTGGAGCCAAGGTGCGGACATGGGCTATCAGCCCCAGCATTTT
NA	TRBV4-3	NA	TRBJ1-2	CASSQEARAYGYTF	TGCGCCAGCAGCCAAGAGGCGAGGGCATATGGCTACACCTTC
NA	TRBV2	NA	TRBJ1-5	CASSVGASSQPQHF	TGTGCCAGCAGTGTGGGGGCGTCGAGTCAGCCCCAGCATTTT
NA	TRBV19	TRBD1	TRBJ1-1	CASSSRTGMNTEAFF	TGTGCCAGTAGTTCCCGGACAGGGATGAACACTGAAGCTTTCTTT
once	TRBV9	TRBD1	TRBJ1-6	CASSASTGANSPLHF	TGTGCCAGCAGCGCTTCGACAGGGGCGAATTCACCCCTCCACTTT
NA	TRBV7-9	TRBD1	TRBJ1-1	CASSKAGLGTDFNTEAFF	TGTGCCAGCAGCAAAGCCGGGTTAGGGACAGACTTTAACACTGAAGCTTTCTTT
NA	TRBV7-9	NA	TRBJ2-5	CASSLAGGKEETQYF	TGTGCCAGCAGCTTAGCTGGCGGGAAAGAGGAGACCCAGTACTTC